Shown below are 22 T cell receptor beta chains from a single sample sequenced in a study of blood T cell repertoires in COVID-19. Some clones are missing from TCRdb's copy, which holds only in-frame ones; the method was immunoSEQ multiplex PCR. The top ten hold over 20% of the sample, which has some 64,000 clones, approximately 79% seen once. The sequencing sample was made of peripheral blood. These receptors all come from a woman older than 75 with active or convalescent COVID-19.

The CDR3 protein is CASSQAGGNYGYTF. In DNA form, the CDR3 reads TGTGCCAGCAGCCAAGCTGGGGGGAACTATGGCTACACCTTC. J is TRBJ1-2 and V is TRBV3-1 (or the pseudogene TRBV3-2), with D perhaps TRBD1 (5 bases). This CDR3 comprises 14 residues. V dropped 1 base and J dropped 2 bases, with 8 bases sitting between them. The germline gives CDR1 LGHDT, CDR2 YNNKEL (reference sequence).

This sequence joins TRBV5-1 and TRBJ1-1, with D maybe TRBD1 (6 bases). The germline V gene encodes CDR1 SGHRS and CDR2 YFSETQ. Deletions cut 1 base from V and 6 bases from J, with 10 bases between. The CDR3 extends over 13 amino acids. For the CDR3, the DNA is TGCGCCAGCAGCTTGACAGGGCTATCTGAAGCTTTCTTT. This translates into CASSLTGLSEAFF.

By share, this clone counts as medium-sized. This chain connects TRBV4-1 to TRBJ1-1, with 12 bases lining up with TRBD1. V lost 7 bases to trimming and J lost 1 base; unmatched junction nucleotides: 4. The CDR3 runs 15 residues. Germline V CDR1 and CDR2: MGHRA, YSYEKL. The CDR3 coding sequence is TGCGCCAGCAAACCGGGACAGGGGGCGAACACTGAAGCTTTCTTT. Translation gives CASKPGQGANTEAFF.

The V and J genes are TRBV27 and TRBJ1-5; D may be TRBD1 (6 bases). CDR1 and CDR2 from the germline V gene are MNHEY and SMNVEV (reference sequence). The ends were cut back, 4 bases at V and 1 base at J, with 14 bases in the middle. This CDR3 comprises 16 residues. DNA for the CDR3: TGTGCCAGCAGTTCCCTCACAGGGATAAGCAATCAGCCCCAGCATTTT. As protein: CASSSLTGISNQPQHF.

This rearrangement joins TRBV7-3 to TRBJ2-3; TRBD1 matches 8 bases. Trimming at V came to 6 bases and at J to 5 bases, leaving 4 bases not matched to a gene. Germline V gene sequence: CDR1 SGHTA, CDR2 FQGTGA. This CDR3 has 13 amino acids. The CDR3, as DNA: TGTGCCAGCAGGCCAGGGGGCGTAGATACGCAGTATTTT. It yields the protein CASRPGGVDTQYF.

The rearrangement joins TRBV5-1 to TRBJ2-2; D not certain. The germline V gene encodes CDR1 SGHRS and CDR2 YFSETQ. CDR3 size: 17 residues. With 4 bases removed from V and 2 bases from J, the gap between germline ends came to 18 bases. CDR3 coding DNA: TGCGCCAGCAGCCCTCAGACAAGAACCCTTAACACCGGGGAGCTGTTTTTT. It codes for CASSPQTRTLNTGELFF.

The chain couples TRBV7-9 to TRBJ2-1; TRBD2 is a possible D gene (6 bases). There are 14 residues in the CDR3. The ends were cut back, 4 bases at V and 8 bases at J, with 15 bases in the middle. CDR1 SEHNR and CDR2 FQNEAQ come from the germline V gene (reference sequence). CDR3 coding DNA: TGTGCCAGCAGCTCGGAGGGAGCTTGGGATGAGCAGTTCTTC. Residues: CASSSEGAWDEQFF.

V usage is TRBV11-3 and J usage is TRBJ2-1; 9 bases agree with TRBD2. Looked up from germline, CDR1 is SGHNT and CDR2 is YENEEA. After removal of 2 bases from V and 0 bases from J, the junction contained 5 bases not matched to a gene. The CDR3 has 17 residues. CDR3 residues: CASSLLAGSSSYNEQFF. DNA of the CDR3: TGTGCCAGCAGCTTACTAGCGGGGTCCTCCTCCTACAATGAGCAGTTCTTC.

V is TRBV5-1 and J is TRBJ2-5; D possibly corresponds to TRBD1 (6 bases). The CDR3 runs to 16 residues. The germline CDR1 and CDR2 sequences are SGHRS and YFSETQ. Trimming took 0 bases from V and 3 from J, leaving 15 bases between them. The CDR3 DNA is TGCGCCAGCAGCTTGGGTGTGGCCGACAGGAAAGAGACCCAGTACTTC. Protein: CASSLGVADRKETQYF.

This clone was seen a single time. The chain employs TRBV29-1 and TRBJ2-5; 13 nucleotides agree with TRBD2. The CDR3 is 14 amino acids. V lost 6 bases and J lost 0; bases outside the gene matches: 1. Germline loops: CDR1 SQVTM, CDR2 ANQGSEA. This chain's CDR3 is CSVLAGGNQETQYF. DNA of the CDR3: TGCAGCGTACTAGCGGGGGGGAACCAAGAGACCCAGTACTTC.

This clone was recorded a few times. The rearrangement joins TRBV11-3 to TRBJ1-1, with a possible D match to TRBD1 (5 bases). The CDR3 extends over 13 amino acids. Trimming removed 4 bases from V and 6 bases from J, with 12 bases in between. The germline V gene encodes CDR1 SGHNT and CDR2 YENEEA. CDR3 nucleotides: TGTGCCAGCAGCTCCGCCAGGGCCCCTGAAGCTTTCTTT. It is translated as CASSSARAPEAFF.

The chain combines TRBV6-4 with TRBJ1-4; D ambiguous. This CDR3 contains 13 residues. The V end lost 5 bases, the J end lost 3 bases, and 7 bases lay between the germline ends. Germline V gene data show CDR1 as MRHNA and CDR2 as SNTAGT. The CDR3 here is CASSMEPNEKLFF. The CDR3 DNA follows: TGTGCCAGCAGTATGGAGCCTAATGAAAAACTGTTTTTT.

This clone was observed a handful of times. This chain links TRBV9 with TRBJ1-5; D not resolved. Trimming took off 4 bases at V and 6 bases at J, with 17 bases between the two ends. Germline CDR1 SGDLS, CDR2 YYNGEE. The CDR3 sequence is 15 residues long. The CDR3 coding sequence is TGTGCCAGCAGCCGAGACGGGTTAGCTGGTCAGCCCCAGCATTTT. It translates to CASSRDGLAGQPQHF.

CDR3 bases: TGCGCCAGCAGCCCCACCACGAGAGCGGGTCGGGAAAAACTGTTTTTT. This gives the protein CASSPTTRAGREKLFF. The V call is TRBV5-1, the J call TRBJ1-4, with unresolved D. Trimming took off 4 bases at V and 8 bases at J, with 21 bases between the two ends. CDR1 and CDR2 from the germline V gene are SGHRS and YFSETQ. The length of the CDR3 is 16 residues.

CDR3 DNA: TGTGCCAGCAGCCTATGGGGGGGCACCGGGGAGCTGTTTTTT. Protein sequence: CASSLWGGTGELFF. The chain is built from TRBV11-1 and TRBJ2-2; 7 bases line up with TRBD2. CDR1 and CDR2 from the germline V gene are SGHAT and FQDESV (reference sequence). Unmatched junction bases numbered 4, after V lost 5 bases and J lost 4 bases. The CDR3 loop spans 14 amino acids.

This rearrangement joins TRBV5-1 to TRBJ2-5; 8 bases align to TRBD1. V trimming: 0 bases; J trimming: 5 bases; junction bases outside the gene matches: 9. This CDR3 is built from 16 residues. Germline loops: CDR1 SGHRS, CDR2 YFSETQ. The DNA for the CDR3 is TGCGCCAGCAGCTTGGACAGGACAGGGCGAATGGAGACCCAGTACTTC. Protein: CASSLDRTGRMETQYF.

This chain connects TRBV5-5 to TRBJ1-2; 11 positions match TRBD1. Unmatched junction bases numbered 7, after V lost 1 base and J lost 8 bases. This CDR3 is 15 amino acids long. Germline CDR1 reads SGHKS; CDR2 reads YYEKEE (reference sequence). CDR3 residues: CASSLIGQGAKGYTF. CDR3 sequence (DNA): TGTGCCAGCAGCTTGATCGGACAGGGGGCGAAGGGCTACACCTTC.

The CDR3 DNA sequence: TGTGCCAGCAGCCCCCGCGGGAGGACTAATGAAAAACTGTTTTTT. Translation gives CASSPRGRTNEKLFF. The chain is built from TRBV5-8 and TRBJ1-4; the D is unclear. The CDR3 loop spans 15 amino acids. The V and J ends lost 4 bases and 2 bases respectively, with 12 bases between them. The V gene's germline CDR1 is SGHTS and CDR2 YDEGEE.

This sequence joins TRBV4-2 and TRBJ2-7, with D possibly TRBD1 on 6 matching bases. Germline V gene sequence: CDR1 LGHNA, CDR2 YNFKEQ. V lost 0 bases and J 2 bases, leaving 11 bases between the germline ends. The CDR3 extends over 15 amino acids. CDR3 bases: TGTGCCAGCAGCCAAGACGGGACAAGAACCTACGAGCAGTACTTC. Translated, it gives CASSQDGTRTYEQYF.

The rearrangement joins TRBV12-3 or TRBV12-4 to TRBJ2-2; 9 nucleotides line up with TRBD1. The ends lost 4 bases at V and 6 bases at J; junction bases unmatched: 0. The CDR3 extends over 13 amino acids. CDR3 loop: CASSWTGAGELFF. The CDR3 region has the DNA TGTGCCAGCAGTTGGACAGGGGCCGGGGAGCTGTTTTTT.

The chain carries TRBV5-1 and TRBJ1-6; the match to TRBD1 covers 10 bases. Germline values: CDR1 SGHRS, CDR2 YFSETQ. V lost 0 bases and J lost 5; bases outside the gene matches: 2. CDR3 size: 16 residues. CDR3: CASSLDGTGDNSPLHF. The CDR3 nucleotides read TGCGCCAGCAGCTTGGACGGGACAGGGGATAATTCACCCCTCCACTTT.

The chain couples TRBV25-1 to TRBJ1-1, with a weak D call TRBD1 (6 bases). Trimming took 1 base from V and 6 from J, leaving 15 bases between them. The CDR3 is 15 amino acids. Germline lookup yields CDR1 MGHDK and CDR2 SYGVNS. CDR3: CASSEWGRGSAEAFF. The CDR3 nucleotides read TGTGCCAGCAGTGAATGGGGCAGGGGATCAGCTGAAGCTTTCTTT. The whole variable domain, remainder taken from reference TRBV25-1 and TRBJ1-1, is EADIYQTPRYLVIGTGKKITLECSQTMGHDKMYWYQQDPGMELHLIHYSYGVNSTEKGDLSSESTVSRIRTEHFPLTLESARPSHTSQYLCASSEWGRGSAEAFFGQGTRLTVV.